These T cell receptor beta chains were read from a single sample in a study of CD8 T cells in ankylosing spondylitis. TCRdb reprocessed the 5' RACE reads via MiXCR and lists one record per CDR3 protein. The data contain some 200,000 distinct CDR3 sequences, more than 10% of them seen just once; the ten biggest clones take up approximately 17%. Sequencing was performed on blood, either unsorted or a sorted T cell fraction (not recorded which). Every receptor here comes from a male donor with ankylosing spondylitis or in good health (not recorded which). CDR3s include the opening cysteine and the closing phenylalanine or tryptophan. Each record gives: V gene, clone size, J gene, CDR3 protein. Rows give clone size only sometimes, using once, few, many, or a class for an expanded clone.

v_gene: TRBV4-1
abundance: few
j_gene: TRBJ2-2
CDR3aa: CASSNPGLAATGELFF

v_gene: TRBV5-5
abundance: few
j_gene: TRBJ2-5
CDR3aa: CASSLTAGDETQYF

v_gene: TRBV12-3/TRBV12-4
abundance: many
j_gene: TRBJ2-1
CDR3aa: CASMGSEQFF

v_gene: TRBV6-5
abundance: few
j_gene: TRBJ1-1
CDR3aa: CASSYSSNTEAFF

v_gene: TRBV2
abundance: few
j_gene: TRBJ2-1
CDR3aa: CASSPTSGEYNEQFF

v_gene: TRBV12-3/TRBV12-4
abundance: few
j_gene: TRBJ2-3
CDR3aa: CASSLGLGLALDTQYF

v_gene: TRBV11-1
abundance: -
j_gene: TRBJ2-5
CDR3aa: CASSFRGYQETQYF

v_gene: TRBV12-5
abundance: -
j_gene: TRBJ1-2
CDR3aa: CASGLADTAHNYGYTF

v_gene: TRBV20-1
abundance: -
j_gene: TRBJ2-5
CDR3aa: CSARTGRASWKETQYF

v_gene: TRBV10-3
abundance: few
j_gene: TRBJ2-1
CDR3aa: CAIRVTSGSDYNEQFF

v_gene: TRBV20-1
abundance: few
j_gene: TRBJ2-1
CDR3aa: CSARDQGTISYNEQFF

v_gene: TRBV6-2/TRBV6-3
abundance: -
j_gene: TRBJ1-2
CDR3aa: CASTDWAEGQGYYGYTF

v_gene: TRBV12-3/TRBV12-4
abundance: many
j_gene: TRBJ2-5
CDR3aa: CASTPTFQETQYF

v_gene: TRBV3-1
abundance: few
j_gene: TRBJ2-1
CDR3aa: CASSQDRLAGVFNEQFF

v_gene: TRBV9
abundance: few
j_gene: TRBJ2-7
CDR3aa: CASSGPGTGANEQYF

v_gene: TRBV11-2
abundance: few
j_gene: TRBJ2-7
CDR3aa: CASSFMTGPLSYEQYF